These 6 T cell receptor beta chains were all obtained from the same sample, sequenced in a study of monozygotic twins with inflammatory bowel disease. TCRdb reprocessed the 5' RACE reads and keeps a single row for each CDR3 protein, giving no DNA. The sample yields nearly 450,000 distinct CDR3 sequences, of which the top ten take up about 2.3%. Sequenced sample: blood. The receptors here all came from a human donor with ulcerative colitis or Crohn's disease, or a healthy co-twin of an affected twin (not recorded which).

The rearrangement uses TRBV5-1 and TRBJ2-3; the TCRdb call, TRBD2, lacks DNA for checking. The germline V gene encodes CDR1 SGHRS and CDR2 YFSETQ. The CDR3 covers 17 residues. CDR3 residues: CASSFVSSGGPADTQYF.

V usage is TRBV19 and J usage is TRBJ2-2. Looked up from germline, CDR1 is LNHDA and CDR2 is SQIVND (reference sequence). The CDR3 extends over 12 amino acids. This CDR3 is CALTKDTGELFF.

This sequence joins TRBV5-1 and TRBJ2-2; TCRdb designates TRBD2, a call that cannot be tested without DNA. The V gene's germline CDR1 is SGHRS and CDR2 YFSETQ. This CDR3 is 18 amino acids long. The CDR3 reads CASSLETSGGLNTGELFF.

This chain connects TRBV25-1 to TRBJ2-6. Germline V gene lookup returns CDR1 MGHDK and CDR2 SYGVNS. The CDR3 length is 16 residues. The CDR3 loop reads CASSELKGSGANVLTF.

This chain links TRBV7-2 with TRBJ1-1; the D call from TCRdb, TRBD1, cannot be confirmed without DNA. The CDR3 spans 15 residues. CDR1 and CDR2 from the germline V gene are SGHTA and FQGNSA. The CDR3 sequence: CASSDPGTGRTEAFF.

The chain has TRBV16 and TRBJ2-1; checking the TCRdb D call of TRBD2 is not possible without DNA. Germline V gene data show CDR1 as KGHSY and CDR2 as FQNENV. The CDR3 has 20 amino acids. The CDR3 region is CASSPKSIRTSGRWGNEQFF. Variable domain in full (rest from reference TRBV16 and TRBJ2-1): GEEVAQTPKHLVRGEGQKAKLYCAPIKGHSYVFWYQQVLKNEFKFLISFQNENVFDETGMPKERFSAKCLPNSPCSLEIQATKLEDSAVYFCASSPKSIRTSGRWGNEQFFGPGTRLTVL.